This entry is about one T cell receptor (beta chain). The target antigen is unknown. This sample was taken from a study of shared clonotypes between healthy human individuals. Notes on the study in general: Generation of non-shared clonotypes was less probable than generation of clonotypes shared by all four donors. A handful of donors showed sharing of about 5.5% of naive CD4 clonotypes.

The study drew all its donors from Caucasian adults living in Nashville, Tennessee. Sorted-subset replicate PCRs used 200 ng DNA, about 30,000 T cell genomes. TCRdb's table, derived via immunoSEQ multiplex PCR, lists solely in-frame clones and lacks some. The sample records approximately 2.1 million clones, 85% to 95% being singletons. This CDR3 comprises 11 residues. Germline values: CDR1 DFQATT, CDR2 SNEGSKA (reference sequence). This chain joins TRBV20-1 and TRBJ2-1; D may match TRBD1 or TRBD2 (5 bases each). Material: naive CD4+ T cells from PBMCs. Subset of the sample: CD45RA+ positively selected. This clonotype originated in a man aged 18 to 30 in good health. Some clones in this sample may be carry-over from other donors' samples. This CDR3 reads CSPMGVSEQFF. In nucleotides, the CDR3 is TGCAGCCCGATGGGGGTAAGTGAGCAGTTCTTC.